Listed here are 26 T cell receptor beta chains from one sample, sequenced in a study of T cells in Graves' hyperthyroidism and ophthalmopathy. Amplification targeted TCR beta CDR3 regions from RNA transcripts. HTBI primers drove first-round RT-PCR of the TCR CDR3. MiXCR, applied by TCRdb to the multiplex PCR reads, yields one record per CDR3 protein. In the table there are approximately 400,000 distinct CDR3 sequences, more than 15% of which are singletons. The material sequenced was blood. The receptors come from a young woman with Graves' hyperthyroidism.

This clonotype was seen at least ten times. This rearrangement joins TRBV11-2 to TRBJ1-5; D is ambiguous. The CDR3 is made up of 16 amino acids. The germline V gene encodes CDR1 SGHAT and CDR2 FQNNGV. V lost 1 base and J lost 3, with 13 bases in between. CDR3 bases: TGTGCCAGCAGCTTAGGTCCAGATAGAGCCAATCAGCCCCAGCATTTT. This gives the protein CASSLGPDRANQPQHF.

This clonotype was seen a handful of times. The V call is TRBV4-1, the J call TRBJ2-3, with 7 bases fitting TRBD2. Germline V gene sequence: CDR1 MGHRA, CDR2 YSYEKL. After removal of 0 bases from V and 5 bases from J, the junction contained 20 bases not matched to a gene. The CDR3 runs 20 residues. The CDR3: CASSQEVGGRAGTIGDTQYF. CDR3 DNA sequence: TGCGCCAGCAGCCAAGAAGTCGGGGGACGAGCAGGGACTATTGGAGATACGCAGTATTTT.

This clonotype was recorded many times. The V and J genes are TRBV29-1 and TRBJ2-1, with D possibly being TRBD1 (6 bases). Trimming left V 0 bases short and J 5 bases short, with 11 bases between. The CDR3 has 14 residues. CDR1 SQVTM and CDR2 ANQGSEA come from the germline V gene. The CDR3 bases are TGCAGCGTTGAAGACAGGGGAGCCCACAATGAGCAGTTCTTC. It codes for CSVEDRGAHNEQFF.

This clonotype has ten or more counts. This rearrangement joins TRBV2 to TRBJ2-1, with 7 bases identical to TRBD2. Germline lookup yields CDR1 SNHLY and CDR2 FYNNEI. The CDR3 loop spans 18 amino acids. V was clipped by 0 bases and J by 2 bases; unmatched bases: 10. CDR3 coding DNA: TGTGCCAGCAGTGAAGCGCTATCGGGTGGGAGGGCCTACAATGAGCAGTTCTTC. Translated: CASSEALSGGRAYNEQFF.

This clonotype was detected many times. The V call is TRBV28, the J call TRBJ2-3; 15 nucleotides line up with TRBD2. The V gene's germline CDR1 is MDHEN and CDR2 SYDVKM. The length of the CDR3 is 17 residues. Losses at the gene ends were 6 bases for V and 3 bases for J; bases not matched to a gene: 7. The CDR3 is CASSTGTSGGLTDTQYF. CDR3 coding DNA: TGTGCCAGCAGCACCGGGACTAGCGGGGGGTTAACAGATACGCAGTATTTT. The entire variable domain, with the rest obtained from reference TRBV28 and TRBJ2-3, is as follows: DVKVTQSSRYLVKRTGEKVFLECVQDMDHENMFWYRQDPGLGLRLIYFSYDVKMKEKGDIPEGYSVSREKKERFSLILESASTNQTSMYLCASSTGTSGGLTDTQYFGPGTRLTVL.

This clonotype was counted ten times or more. This chain links TRBV7-2 with TRBJ1-2, with D perhaps TRBD1 (5 bases). Germline values: CDR1 SGHTA, CDR2 FQGNSA. Trimming took 4 bases from V and 8 from J, leaving 14 bases between them. The CDR3 runs to 13 residues. The CDR3: CASSSRGEYGYTF. The CDR3 DNA reads as TGTGCCAGCAGCTCGCGGGGGGAGTACGGCTACACCTTC.

This clonotype was seen only a few times. The chain couples TRBV12-3 or TRBV12-4 to TRBJ2-1; the match to TRBD1 covers 8 bases. CDR3 length: 12 amino acids. V lost 7 bases, J lost 11 bases, and 7 bases stayed unmatched. CDR3 in amino acids: CASITRRGQQFF. Written as DNA, the CDR3 is TGTGCCAGCATCACCCGCAGGGGGCAGCAGTTCTTC.

There are many counts of this clonotype. DNA for the CDR3: TGTGCCAGCAGTCCTCAGGGATTTTCCTACGAGCAGTACTTC. This codes for CASSPQGFSYEQYF. The chain links TRBV6-1 to TRBJ2-7, with D possibly being TRBD1 (5 bases). Germline V CDR1 and CDR2: MNHNS, SASEGT. Deletions cut 5 bases from V and 1 base from J, with 12 bases between. The CDR3 is made up of 14 amino acids.

This clonotype has at least ten counts. The chain recombines TRBV2 with TRBJ1-6; 11 bases are shared with TRBD1. Per germline, CDR1 SNHLY and CDR2 FYNNEI. There are 16 residues in the CDR3. The J segment lost 7 bases and the V segment lost 4 bases, leaving 6 bases of the junction unmatched. Written as DNA, the CDR3 is TGTGCCAGCAGTGGTCGCGGACAGGGGGCAAATTCACCCCTCCACTTT. The encoded protein is CASSGRGQGANSPLHF.

There are a few counts of this clonotype. CDR3 region: CASSASPGTANTEAFF. DNA for the CDR3: TGTGCCAGCTCAGCCAGCCCTGGGACGGCGAACACTGAAGCTTTCTTT. The chain recombines TRBV18 with TRBJ1-1; TRBD1 is a possible D gene (5 bases). Trimming took off 5 bases at V and 1 base at J, with 17 bases between the two ends. The CDR3 spans 16 residues. Germline assignment: CDR1 KGHSH and CDR2 LQKENI. Variable domain in full (rest from reference TRBV18 and TRBJ1-1): NAGVMQNPRHLVRRRGQEARLRCSPMKGHSHVYWYRQLPEEGLKFMVYLQKENIIDESGMPKERFSAEFPKEGPSILRIQQVVRGDSAAYFCASSASPGTANTEAFFGQGTRLTVV.

This clonotype appeared many times. This chain connects TRBV7-9 to TRBJ1-6; a weak D match, TRBD1 (6 bases). Germline assignment: CDR1 SEHNR and CDR2 FQNEAQ (reference sequence). There are 15 residues in the CDR3. The V end lost 4 bases, the J end lost 5 bases, and 12 bases lay between the germline ends. The CDR3 nucleotides read TGTGCCAGCAGCTCGCGGGACACCGATAATTCACCCCTCCACTTT. It codes for CASSSRDTDNSPLHF. Using reference TRBV7-9 and TRBJ1-6 for the parts outside the CDR3, the full variable domain is DTGVSQNPRHKITKRGQNVTFRCDPISEHNRLYWYRQTLGQGPEFLTYFQNEAQLEKSRLLSDRFSAERPKGSFSTLEIQRTEQGDSAMYLCASSSRDTDNSPLHFGNGTRLTVT.

This clonotype was detected ten times or more. This rearrangement joins TRBV20-1 to TRBJ2-7; TRBD1 or TRBD2 may be the D gene (6 bases each). Germline V lookup: CDR1 DFQATT, CDR2 SNEGSKA (reference sequence). The length of the CDR3 is 15 residues. Between the trimmed V and J ends, which lost 0 bases and 1 base, there was a span of 13 bases. CDR3 in DNA: TGCAGTGCTAGAGATTGGGGGGCGGGATCCTACGAGCAGTACTTC. It specifies CSARDWGAGSYEQYF.

This clonotype appeared a few times. The chain joins TRBV19 to TRBJ2-2; D possibly uses TRBD1 or TRBD2 (7 bases each). V shed 7 bases and J shed 0 bases, with 12 bases lying between them. Germline loops: CDR1 LNHDA, CDR2 SQIVND (reference sequence). This CDR3 is built from 15 residues. The CDR3 DNA reads TGTGCCAGTATCAGGGGGGGGACGAACACCGGGGAGCTGTTTTTT. Translation gives CASIRGGTNTGELFF.

The table lists this clonotype with many counts. This sequence joins TRBV11-3 and TRBJ2-3; D unresolved. Trimming pared 3 bases from V and 4 bases from J, leaving 5 bases between. This CDR3 spans 12 amino acids. Germline lookup yields CDR1 SGHNT and CDR2 YENEEA. CDR3 DNA sequence: TGTGCCAGCAGCTTTGCCCCAGATACGCAGTATTTT. Amino acid sequence: CASSFAPDTQYF.

This clonotype was recorded at least ten times. The chain joins TRBV18 to TRBJ2-1, with TRBD2 matching over 8 bases. V lost 3 bases to trimming and J lost 9 bases; unmatched junction nucleotides: 10. The CDR3 length is 15 residues. Germline CDR1 and CDR2: KGHSH and LQKENI. CDR3 loop: CASSPYSAGGLEQFF. The CDR3 coding sequence is TGTGCCAGCTCACCCTACTCGGCGGGAGGTCTTGAGCAGTTCTTC.

This clonotype was seen repeatedly, ten times or more. This chain uses TRBV12-3 or TRBV12-4 with TRBJ2-7; 9 bases align to TRBD2. The CDR3 covers 14 residues. Unmatched junction bases numbered 6, after V lost 5 bases and J lost 4 bases. DNA for the CDR3: TGTGCCAGCAGTAAATCTAGCGGGATATACGAGCAGTACTTC. Its protein product is CASSKSSGIYEQYF.

This clonotype was seen many times. This chain links TRBV20-1 with TRBJ2-7, with a possible D match to TRBD1 (5 bases). The CDR3 covers 13 residues. The germline V gene has CDR1 DFQATT and CDR2 SNEGSKA (reference sequence). V lost 3 bases, J lost 6 bases, and 15 bases lay in between. The CDR3 spells CSASIQALGEQYF. The CDR3 nucleotides read TGCAGTGCTAGTATACAGGCCTTGGGCGAGCAGTACTTC.

This clonotype has just one count. Possible read error: a much larger clone is one base away. The gene calls are TRBV29-1 and TRBJ1-1, with D possibly TRBD1 on 6 matching bases. The CDR3 is 12 residues long. Trimming cost V 8 bases and J 1 base, with 11 bases left between them. Germline values: CDR1 SQVTM, CDR2 ANQGSEA. The CDR3 nucleotides read TGCAGCATTCGACAGGCGAACACTGAAGCTTTCTTT. This sequence encodes CSIRQANTEAFF.

This clonotype was seen many times. J is TRBJ2-7 and V is TRBV6-1; 7 nucleotides match TRBD1. With 5 bases clipped from V and 6 bases from J, the junction kept 7 bases outside the gene matches. The CDR3 is 13 amino acids. Germline V lookup: CDR1 MNHNS, CDR2 SASEGT. The CDR3 loop is CASSRQGHSEQYF. The CDR3 DNA follows: TGTGCCAGCAGTCGACAGGGACACAGCGAGCAGTACTTC.

This clonotype was detected a few times. This chain uses TRBV30 with TRBJ1-5; TRBD1 matches at 9 bases. V gave up 0 bases and J gave up 2 bases; unmatched junction bases: 17. From germline, CDR1 is GTSNPN and CDR2 SVGIG (reference sequence). The CDR3 is 20 residues long. The CDR3 DNA reads TGTGCCTGGAGTGTTTGGACAGGGGCGTTGTCTGACTTGGGCAATCAGCCCCAGCATTTT. Encoded protein: CAWSVWTGALSDLGNQPQHF. The full variable domain, its missing parts supplied by reference TRBV30 and TRBJ1-5, is SQTIHQWPATLVQPVGSPLSLECTVEGTSNPNLYWYRQAAGRGLQLLFYSVGIGQISSEVPQNLSASRPQDRQFILSSKKLLLSDSGFYLCAWSVWTGALSDLGNQPQHFGDGTRLSIL.

In its sample, this clonotype was seen many times. V and J are TRBV5-1 and TRBJ2-1; 9 bases match TRBD2. Per the germline V gene, CDR1 is SGHRS and CDR2 is YFSETQ. The ends lost 1 base at V and 8 bases at J; junction bases unmatched: 7. CDR3 length: 15 amino acids. CDR3: CASSLIAGEVDEQFF. The CDR3 coding sequence is TGCGCCAGCAGCTTGATAGCGGGGGAAGTCGATGAGCAGTTCTTC.

This clonotype was observed at least ten times. The J gene is TRBJ1-6, the V gene TRBV7-2, with D unresolved. Deletions cut 5 bases from V and 8 bases from J, with 19 bases between. CDR1 and CDR2 (germline): SGHTA, FQGNSA. This CDR3 has 16 residues. The CDR3 spells CASSPRAGGTDSPLHF. CDR3 coding DNA: TGTGCCAGCAGCCCCCGGGCTGGTGGTACGGATTCACCCCTCCACTTT.

The table lists this clonotype with many counts. The chain links TRBV11-3 to TRBJ2-1, with 7 bases matching TRBD1. Trimming removed 5 bases from V and 9 bases from J; junction bases left unmatched: 4. Germline CDR1 and CDR2: SGHNT and YENEEA. This CDR3 region has 12 residues. CDR3 DNA sequence: TGTGCCAGCAGCGCCGACAGGGTTGAGCAGTTCTTC. This encodes CASSADRVEQFF.

This clonotype was picked up many times. This chain links TRBV24-1 with TRBJ2-6; tentatively, D is TRBD1 (6 bases). The germline V gene has CDR1 KGHDR and CDR2 SFDVKD. Between the trimmed V and J ends, which lost 3 bases and 4 bases, there was a span of 12 bases. This CDR3 contains 16 residues. The CDR3 here is CATSDPQGNGANVLTF. The DNA for the CDR3 is TGTGCCACCAGTGATCCACAGGGAAACGGGGCCAACGTCCTGACTTTC.

As regards this clonotype: A single base separates this from a much larger clone, so it may be a read error. This chain connects TRBV7-8 to TRBJ2-7; no clear D. Germline V lookup: CDR1 SGHVS, CDR2 FQNEAQ. The CDR3 has 13 amino acids. The V gene lost 3 bases and the J gene lost 5 bases, with 11 bases spanning the gap. For the CDR3, the DNA is TGTGCCAGCAGCTTTTACTGGACCCACGAGCAGTACTTC. Translated, it gives CASSFYWTHEQYF.

This clonotype was seen repeatedly, ten times or more. This sequence joins TRBV3-1 and TRBJ1-5, with 8 bases aligning to TRBD1. CDR1 LGHDT and CDR2 YNNKEL come from the germline V gene (reference sequence). The CDR3 spans 15 residues. After removal of 1 base from V and 3 bases from J, the junction contained 2 bases not matched to a gene. This CDR3 reads CASSQADRDNQPQHF. The DNA of the CDR3 is TGTGCCAGCAGCCAAGCGGACAGGGACAATCAGCCCCAGCATTTT.